Listed below are T cell receptor beta chains from one sample, sequenced in a study of graft-versus-host responses after intestinal transplantation. TCRdb's table, derived via immunoSEQ multiplex PCR, lists solely in-frame clones and lacks some. In the table there are around 23,000 clones, 80% to 95% of which are singletons. The sample in question was PBMCs, obtained 18 days after transplant. The receptors stem from a human patient who received an intestinal transplant, so some T cells may come from the graft donor. Each CDR3 is given with its conserved first and last residue.

J: TRBJ1-5
V: TRBV28
CDR3: CASSLLANQPQHF

J: TRBJ1-2
V: TRBV19
CDR3: CASDRGENPYGYTF

J: TRBJ2-2
V: TRBV30
CDR3: CAWRKPITGELFF

J: TRBJ1-3
V: TRBV29-1
CDR3: CSVVRPVGNTIYF

J: TRBJ2-7
V: TRBV10-3
CDR3: CAISDTTEYEQYF

J: TRBJ2-1
V: TRBV15
CDR3: CATSRDTSLYEQFF

J: TRBJ1-2
V: TRBV6-6
CDR3: CASSYSSGGGYTF

J: TRBJ1-5
V: TRBV7-8
CDR3: CASSLYRVGNQPQHF

J: TRBJ1-2
V: TRBV5-1
CDR3: CASSSGQGAGYTF

J: TRBJ2-7
V: TRBV27
CDR3: CASSLGGTPYEQYF

J: TRBJ2-7
V: TRBV6-5
CDR3: CASNPAGALYEQYF

J: TRBJ1-1
V: TRBV30
CDR3: CAWSVVGGTEAFF

J: TRBJ2-1
V: TRBV14
CDR3: CASSQDSGTESSYNEQFF

J: TRBJ2-2
V: TRBV5-5
CDR3: CASSSGTGPNTGELFF

J: TRBJ1-4
V: TRBV7-9
CDR3: CASSSPEGNEKLFF

J: TRBJ1-4
V: TRBV11-2
CDR3: CASSLPADVGLTNEKLFF

J: TRBJ1-2
V: TRBV5-5
CDR3: CASSLIASLTGNYGYTF

J: TRBJ2-7
V: TRBV5-8
CDR3: CASSPTYTYEQYF

J: TRBJ2-7
V: TRBV5-1
CDR3: CASSGQRGNDEQYF

J: TRBJ1-1
V: TRBV4-1
CDR3: CASTSSGGSEAFF

J: TRBJ2-7
V: TRBV14
CDR3: CASSQLAGGTYEQYF

J: TRBJ2-3
V: TRBV19
CDR3: CATDDRGTTDTQYF

J: TRBJ1-2
V: TRBV15
CDR3: CATSRGSGAYGYTF

J: TRBJ1-6
V: TRBV19
CDR3: CASIGSSYNSPLHF

J: TRBJ1-2
V: TRBV19
CDR3: CASSTVSVYGYTF

J: TRBJ1-4
V: TRBV19
CDR3: CASSIPGGGEKLFF

J: TRBJ1-5
V: TRBV6-1
CDR3: CASSAGVLPQHF

J: TRBJ2-1
V: TRBV6-1
CDR3: CASSDRGNRNEQFF

J: TRBJ2-5
V: TRBV4-1
CDR3: CASSQVLARETQYF

J: TRBJ2-7
V: TRBV5-4
CDR3: CASSDRQDEQYF

J: TRBJ2-5
V: TRBV15
CDR3: CATSGGLAPETQYF

J: TRBJ2-7
V: TRBV19
CDR3: CASSIPGYEQYF

J: TRBJ2-2
V: TRBV21-1
CDR3: CASSKQDNTGELFF

J: TRBJ1-5
V: TRBV7-9
CDR3: CRGSYSNQPQHF

J: TRBJ1-1
V: TRBV7-2
CDR3: CASSSLTGLWTEAFF

J: TRBJ1-1
V: TRBV9
CDR3: CASTAPGNTEAFF

J: TRBJ2-1
V: TRBV29-1
CDR3: CSVGLAGYNEQFF